This T cell receptor beta chain originates from a study of CD8 T cells in Susac syndrome. Background on the study: Susac syndrome patients were untreated, on corticosteroids with some adding intravenous immunoglobulin, or on intravenous immunoglobulin only.

Random hexamers were used to reverse transcribe an amount of roughly 0.45 to 1 ug RNA. Across 54 Vbeta and 13 Jbeta, immunoSEQ multiplex PCR amplified TCR beta CDR3. TCRdb reprocessed the immunoSEQ multiplex PCR reads with MiXCR, giving one entry per CDR3 protein. The data contain 70,000 to 75,000 distinct CDR3 sequences, 90% to 95% of them singletons. Study results and caveats: In Susac syndrome, CD4+ T cell repertoires lacked any clonal expansion.

In Susac syndrome patients, recently defined diagnostic criteria for definite or probable disease were met. Germline CDR1 reads SGHTA; CDR2 reads FQGNSA. Trimming left V 5 bases short and J 2 bases short, with 7 bases between. The CDR3 loop spans 14 amino acids. A word on this clonotype: Its specificity is unknown.

Specimen: CD4+ T cells from PBMCs. The TCR sequence derives from a human donor with Susac syndrome. This chain joins TRBV7-2 and TRBJ2-6, with a possible D match to TRBD1 (5 bases). CDR3 loop: CASSPGTGANVLTF. The CDR3 DNA sequence: TGTGCCAGCAGCCCAGGGACTGGGGCCAACGTCCTGACTTTC.